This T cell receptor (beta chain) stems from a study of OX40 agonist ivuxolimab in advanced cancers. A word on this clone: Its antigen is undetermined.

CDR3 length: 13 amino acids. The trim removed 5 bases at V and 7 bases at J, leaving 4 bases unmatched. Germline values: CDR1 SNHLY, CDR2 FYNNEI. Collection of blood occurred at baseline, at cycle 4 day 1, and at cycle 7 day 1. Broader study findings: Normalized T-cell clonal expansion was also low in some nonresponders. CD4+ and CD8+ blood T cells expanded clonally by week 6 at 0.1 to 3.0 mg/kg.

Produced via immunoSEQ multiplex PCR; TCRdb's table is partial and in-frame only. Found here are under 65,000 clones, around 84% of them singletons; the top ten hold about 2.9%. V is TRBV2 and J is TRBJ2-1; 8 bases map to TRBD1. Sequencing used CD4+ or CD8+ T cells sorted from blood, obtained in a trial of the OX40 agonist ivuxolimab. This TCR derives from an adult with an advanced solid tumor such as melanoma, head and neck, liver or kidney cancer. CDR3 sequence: CASSMDRENEQFF. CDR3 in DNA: TGTGCCAGCAGTATGGACAGGGAGAATGAGCAGTTCTTC.